These 10 T cell receptor beta chains were all obtained from the same sample, sequenced in a study of cytomegalovirus exposure and HLA in healthy donors. Primers included in the PCR were 60 Vbeta and 13 Jbeta primers. The table came from immunoSEQ multiplex PCR; TCRdb's copy has only in-frame clones and leaves some out. The sample lists 160,000 or so clones, 70% to 85% occurring once. The sample consisted of PBMCs. The receptors come from a human donor in good health.

The chain is built from TRBV7-9 and TRBJ1-2; TRBD1 matches 10 bases. Germline V CDR1 and CDR2: SEHNR, FQNEAQ (reference sequence). There are 14 residues in the CDR3. Germline trimming cut 5 bases from V and 7 bases from J; bases unmatched to any gene: 7. The CDR3 nucleotides are TGTGCCAGCAGCAGCCGGGACAGGGGAGGTGGCTACACCTTC. Translating it yields CASSSRDRGGGYTF. Looking up the rest from reference TRBV7-9 and TRBJ1-2 gives the full variable domain: DTGVSQNPRHKITKRGQNVTFRCDPISEHNRLYWYRQTLGQGPEFLTYFQNEAQLEKSRLLSDRFSAERPKGSFSTLEIQRTEQGDSAMYLCASSSRDRGGGYTFGSGTRLTVV.

J is TRBJ1-5 and V is TRBV5-5; no clear D gene. The germline V gene has CDR1 SGHKS and CDR2 YYEKEE (reference sequence). Trimming left V 2 bases short and J 0 bases short, with 9 bases between. The CDR3 is made up of 15 amino acids. This CDR3 is CASSFSIYSNQPQHF. The DNA for the CDR3 is TGTGCCAGCAGCTTCAGTATATATAGCAATCAGCCCCAGCATTTT.

The genes are TRBV2 and TRBJ2-5; TRBD2 agrees at 9 bases. The CDR3 runs to 17 residues. With 0 bases clipped from V and 1 base from J, the junction kept 6 bases outside the gene matches. Germline-derived CDR1 and CDR2 are SNHLY and FYNNEI. CDR3 in amino acids: CASSEAAWRGGQETQYF. The CDR3 DNA is TGTGCCAGCAGTGAAGCTGCGTGGCGGGGGGGCCAAGAGACCCAGTACTTC.

The V and J genes are TRBV14 and TRBJ1-6; 10 bases line up with TRBD1. This CDR3 spans 16 amino acids. The germline V gene has CDR1 SGHDN and CDR2 FVKESK. The J segment lost 3 bases and the V segment lost 1 base, leaving 0 bases of the junction unmatched. The DNA of the CDR3 is TGTGCCAGCAGCCAAGGGACAGGGGGCTATAATTCACCCCTCCACTTT. Translating gives CASSQGTGGYNSPLHF.

This clone was seen just once. The V gene is TRBV5-1, the J gene TRBJ2-7; weak D call: TRBD1 (7 bases). Germline V CDR1 and CDR2: SGHRS, YFSETQ. There are 13 residues in the CDR3. Trimming took off 1 base at V and 6 bases at J, with 11 bases between the two ends. CDR3 in DNA: TGCGCCAGCAGCTTGCAGCAGGGGGGCGAGCAGTACTTC. Amino acids: CASSLQQGGEQYF.

The CDR3 region is CASSPTSGGPETQYF. In DNA, the CDR3 is TGCGCCAGCAGCCCGACTAGCGGGGGGCCTGAGACCCAGTACTTC. V gene TRBV4-3 combines with J gene TRBJ2-5, with 13 bases fitting TRBD2. J was trimmed by 5 bases and V by 4 bases; bases with no gene match: 4. CDR1 and CDR2 (germline): LGHNA, YSLEER. The CDR3 has 15 residues.

The chain recombines TRBV6-5 with TRBJ2-3; 9 bases agree with TRBD2. V shed 4 bases, J shed 2 bases, and the junction held 7 bases outside the gene matches. This CDR3 contains 16 residues. Germline lookup yields CDR1 MNHEY and CDR2 SVGAGI. DNA for the CDR3: TGTGCCAGCAGTTGGGCTAGCGGGGATTCCACAGATACGCAGTATTTT. Amino acids: CASSWASGDSTDTQYF.

The chain uses TRBV5-4 and TRBJ2-1; 8 bases match TRBD2. Germline values: CDR1 SGHNT, CDR2 YYREEE (reference sequence). The CDR3 is made up of 15 amino acids. The V gene end was trimmed by 2 bases and the J gene end by 9 bases; junction bases not matched to a gene: 10. The DNA of the CDR3 is TGTGCCAGCAGCTTTAACGGCGGGGGGTTAAGTGAGCAGTTCTTC. Protein product: CASSFNGGGLSEQFF. Variable domain in full (rest from reference TRBV5-4 and TRBJ2-1): ETGVTQSPTHLIKTRGQQVTLRCSSQSGHNTVSWYQQALGQGPQFIFQYYREEENGRGNFPPRFSGLQFPNYSSELNVNALELDDSALYLCASSFNGGGLSEQFFGPGTRLTVL.

This chain uses TRBV5-1 with TRBJ1-1; D gene ambiguous. Germline CDR1 is SGHRS and CDR2 is YFSETQ. Trimming took off 4 bases at V and 1 base at J, with 11 bases between the two ends. The CDR3 runs to 14 residues. DNA of the CDR3: TGCGCCAGCAGCCCCGGGTGGCGGAACACTGAAGCTTTCTTT. Amino acid sequence: CASSPGWRNTEAFF.

The J gene is TRBJ2-7, the V gene TRBV27, with 8 bases fitting TRBD1. Germline CDR1 is MNHEY and CDR2 is SMNVEV (reference sequence). V trimming: 2 bases; J trimming: 3 bases; junction bases outside the gene matches: 3. The CDR3 has 14 residues. The CDR3, as DNA: TGTGCCAGCAGTTTACAGGGGGCAAGCTACGAGCAGTACTTC. Amino acid sequence: CASSLQGASYEQYF.